The sequence of this T cell receptor (beta chain) was determined in a study of T cells expressing NK-cell markers. The germline gives CDR1 SGHTA, CDR2 FQGNSA. The CDR3 loop spans 15 amino acids. From the 5' RACE reads, TCRdb lists one entry per CDR3 protein and no DNA. The sample totals about 540,000 distinct CDR3 sequences. Sample: blood T cells: a sorted CD56 or NKG2C T cell subset, CD4+ or CD8+ T cells, or bulk PBMC T cells (not recorded which). The J gene is TRBJ2-7, the V gene TRBV7-2; as DNA is missing, the TRBD2 call by TCRdb cannot be tested. This TCR was sampled from a man aged 18-30 years in good health. This CDR3 is CASSLTGTSGNEQYF.